Below, one TCR beta chain is given with its context. This CDR3 is built from 15 residues. Trimming took off 6 bases at V and 3 bases at J, with 18 bases between the two ends. CDR1 MNHEY and CDR2 SMNVEV come from the germline V gene (reference sequence). The data stem from a study of human T cells and chemical hapten exposure. TCRdb reprocessed the RACE reads with MiXCR, giving one entry per CDR3 protein. The data contain some 87,000 distinct CDR3 sequences, over 9% of them singletons. Time point denoted: patch test 1, 2 weeks after DPC sensitization. Treatment indicated: therapeutic diphenylcyclopropenone sensitization with weekly scalp DPC.

The chain uses TRBV27 and TRBJ2-7, with no clear D. The sample here was whole blood, taken in connection with sensitization to the hapten diphenylcyclopropenone (DPC). The TCR originated in a woman between 50 and 59 years old with alopecia areata. Some clones in this sample may be carry-over from other donors' samples. CDR3 protein: CASRGEWPGNYEQYF. In DNA, the CDR3 is TGTGCCAGCAGGGGTGAGTGGCCGGGCAACTACGAGCAGTACTTC.